Given below is one TCR beta chain in context. The antigen remains unidentified. TCRdb used MiXCR to reprocess the reads, holding one entry per CDR3 protein. This table has 400,000 or so distinct CDR3 sequences, about 33% appearing once. This sample was included in a study of T cell repertoires in cytomegalovirus infection. Study context: TCR beta signatures that were public indicated CMV infection and matching HLA type.

Study-wide results and caveats: CMV-specific TCR beta clonotypes restricted by HLA-C dominated the ex vivo response. Cumulative public TCR beta family frequency identified carriers of CMV plus the relevant HLA.

Germline values: CDR1 LNHDA, CDR2 SQIVND (reference sequence). After removal of 5 bases from V and 4 bases from J, the junction contained 8 bases not matched to a gene. The CDR3 covers 15 residues. This clonotype was obtained from a human donor in good health (CMV status not recorded). Some clones in this sample may be carry-over from other donors' samples. The sequencing input was PBMCs. The chain combines TRBV19 with TRBJ1-5; 7 bases match TRBD1. CDR3 DNA sequence: TGTGCCAGTAGTTGGACGAGGGACAGTAATCAGCCCCAGCATTTT. It codes for CASSWTRDSNQPQHF.